This T cell receptor beta chain was documented in a study of blood T cell repertoires in COVID-19. The wider study: There were acute and convalescent COVID-19 samples, and they came from the United States, Italy and Spain.

Germline V lookup: CDR1 PRHDT, CDR2 FYEKMQ (reference sequence). The length of the CDR3 is 15 residues. The V gene end was trimmed by 5 bases and the J gene end by 5 bases; junction bases not matched to a gene: 11. In the source study's methods: How many nucleated cells were present was estimated from reference gene primer amplification. Method: immunoSEQ multiplex PCR; TCRdb's copy keeps in-frame clones and lacks some. That table is the source of V, J and clone size, and D and trimming were worked out from the DNA. In the table there are about 370,000 clones, 87% of which are singletons. Seattle participants joined during active infection and were tracked over time.

The chain uses TRBV13 and TRBJ2-5; TRBD1 matches at 7 bases. Material: peripheral blood. This receptor was obtained from a woman in her thirties with COVID-19, enrolled during active disease. The chain's CDR3 is CASSPPTGAGETQYF. CDR3 DNA sequence: TGTGCCAGCAGCCCCCCCACAGGGGCTGGGGAGACCCAGTACTTC. Variable domain in full (rest from reference TRBV13 and TRBJ2-5): AAGVIQSPRHLIKEKRETATLKCYPIPRHDTVYWYQQGPGQDPQFLISFYEKMQSDKGSIPDRFSAQQFSDYHSELNMSSLELGDSALYFCASSPPTGAGETQYFGPGTRLLVL.